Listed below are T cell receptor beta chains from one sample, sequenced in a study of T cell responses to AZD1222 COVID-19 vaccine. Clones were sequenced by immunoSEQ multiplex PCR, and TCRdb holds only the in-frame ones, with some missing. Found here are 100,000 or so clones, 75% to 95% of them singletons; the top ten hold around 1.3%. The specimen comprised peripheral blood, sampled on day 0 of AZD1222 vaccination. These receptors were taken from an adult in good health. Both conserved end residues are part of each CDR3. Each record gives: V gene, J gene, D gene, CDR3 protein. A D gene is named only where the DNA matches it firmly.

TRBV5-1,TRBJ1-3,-,CASSQNSGNTIYF
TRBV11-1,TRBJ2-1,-,CASSTQGTSSYNEQFF
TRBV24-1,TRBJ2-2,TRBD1,CATADRGKSIGELFF
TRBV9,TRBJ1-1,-,CASSVEGQPTEAFF
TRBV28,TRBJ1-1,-,CASMRGLNTEAFF
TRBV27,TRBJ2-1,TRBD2,CASGPRGVSNNEQFF
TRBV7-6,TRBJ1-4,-,CASSRDTDNEKLFF
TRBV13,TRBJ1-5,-,CASSLGGGSNQPQHF
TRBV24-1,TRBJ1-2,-,CATSDSNYGYTF
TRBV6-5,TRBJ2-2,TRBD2,CASKTSGGFGELFF
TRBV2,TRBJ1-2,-,CASSVRGDSYGYTF
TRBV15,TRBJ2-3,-,CATSRSRGGGADTQYF
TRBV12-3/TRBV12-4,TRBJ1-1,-,CASSSGNLTEAFF
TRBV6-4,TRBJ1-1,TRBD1,CASSTQGGTEAFF
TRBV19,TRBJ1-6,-,CASSIGTSPLHF
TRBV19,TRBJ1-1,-,CASSMFKGLLGMNTEAFF
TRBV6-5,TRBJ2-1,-,CAIEKGANEQFF
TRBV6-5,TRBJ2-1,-,CASRSLTRSYNEQFF
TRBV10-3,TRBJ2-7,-,CAISPGANYEQYF
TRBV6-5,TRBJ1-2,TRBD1,CASSRTGVDGYTF
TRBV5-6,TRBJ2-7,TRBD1,CASNRDSSYEQYF
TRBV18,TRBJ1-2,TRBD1,CASSPAAGTGDGYTF
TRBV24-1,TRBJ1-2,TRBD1,CATSDPLVGDRVHGYTF
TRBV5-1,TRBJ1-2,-,CASSQDGTNNYGYTF
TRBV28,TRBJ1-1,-,CASSLRTEAFF
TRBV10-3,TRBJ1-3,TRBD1,CAIRTTGAGNTIYF
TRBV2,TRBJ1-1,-,CASSVSGELAFF
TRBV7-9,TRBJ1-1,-,CASSLRGEAFF
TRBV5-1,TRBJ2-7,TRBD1,CASSYRQGMSAYEQYF
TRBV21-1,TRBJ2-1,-,CASSNWSGGVYNEQFF
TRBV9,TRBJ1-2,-,CASTPSTNYGYTF